This TCR beta chain was recovered during a study of molecular identifiers for immune sequencing clone quantification. Study-level background: Replicate RNA from 20,000 or 100,000 naive CD8 T cells formed five aliquots; four were sequenced.

Findings of the study overall: In naive cells, under 1% of molecules belonged to clones above 20 RNA copies, against over 97% in effector cells.

Each CDR3 protein gets one entry after TCRdb re-called the PCR reads with MiXCR. The table records fewer than 350,000 distinct CDR3 sequences, about 20% of them present only once. Germline V gives CDR1 MDHEN, CDR2 SYDVKM. Trimming removed 5 bases from V and 3 bases from J, with 18 bases in between. This CDR3 spans 16 amino acids. This clonotype has a count of ten or more. Its specificity is not known. Using 10%, 30% or 50% RNA, naive CD8 libraries were derived from roughly 20,000 to 1,000,000 sorted cells. As CD8+CD4-CCR7+CD45RA+ cells, naive CD8 T cells were sorted. The sequenced sample was naive CD8+ T cells from blood, with Jurkat cell RNA spiked in. Subset given: FACS-sorted CD8+CD4-CCR7+CD45RA+ naive T cells. The clonotype was recovered from a human donor in good health. Some libraries in this study had Jurkat cell RNA spiked in. The rearrangement links TRBV28 to TRBJ2-3; D gene uncertain. Here the CDR3 DNA reads TGTGCCAGCAGTCCCCGGACCGCCAAGGGAACAGATACGCAGTATTTT. Translation: CASSPRTAKGTDTQYF.